The rows below give T cell receptor beta chains drawn from one sample of a study of blood T cell repertoires in COVID-19. Produced via immunoSEQ multiplex PCR; TCRdb's table is partial and in-frame only. The profile shows approximately 220,000 clones, around nine tenths of them singletons. Sequenced input: PBMCs or T cells enriched from blood (not recorded which). The receptors stem from a young woman with acute COVID-19. Each CDR3 is given with its conserved first and last residue. The D gene is left open where the match is weak. Clone size appears in some rows only: once, few, many, or a class for an expanded clone.

d_gene: TRBD1; v_gene: TRBV19; j_gene: TRBJ1-4; abundance: .; CDR3nt: TGTGCCAGTAGTATCCAGGGGGCGTCAGCTAATGAAAAACTGTTTTTT; CDR3aa: CASSIQGASANEKLFF
d_gene: TRBD1; v_gene: TRBV10-2; j_gene: TRBJ1-2; abundance: .; CDR3nt: TGCGCCAGACCTTGGGACAGTTATGGCTACACCTTC; CDR3aa: CARPWDSYGYTF
d_gene: TRBD2; v_gene: TRBV27; j_gene: TRBJ2-1; abundance: .; CDR3nt: TGTGCCAGCAGACTAGCGGGGGGGTACAATGAGCAGTTCTTC; CDR3aa: CASRLAGGYNEQFF
d_gene: .; v_gene: TRBV3-1/TRBV3-2; j_gene: TRBJ1-6; abundance: .; CDR3nt: TGTGCCAGCAGCCAGGACCAAACTCGGGGTACACCCCTCCACTTT; CDR3aa: CASSQDQTRGTPLHF
d_gene: TRBD1; v_gene: TRBV25-1; j_gene: TRBJ2-1; abundance: .; CDR3nt: TGTGCCAGCTCCCGGGGACAGGGATTTACTGAGCAGTTCTTC; CDR3aa: CASSRGQGFTEQFF
d_gene: .; v_gene: TRBV5-6; j_gene: TRBJ2-7; abundance: .; CDR3nt: TGTGCCAGCAGCGGGGGGTGGAGACCTCAGTACTTC; CDR3aa: CASSGGWRPQYF
d_gene: TRBD1; v_gene: TRBV7-9; j_gene: TRBJ1-2; abundance: once; CDR3nt: TGTGCCAGCAGCCATTCACAGGGGGGGGTGTATGGCTACACCTTC; CDR3aa: CASSHSQGGVYGYTF
d_gene: TRBD1; v_gene: TRBV5-5; j_gene: TRBJ1-2; abundance: .; CDR3nt: TGTGCCAGCAGCTTGGGGGACAGGGCCTTCTATGGCTACACCTTC; CDR3aa: CASSLGDRAFYGYTF
d_gene: .; v_gene: TRBV11-2; j_gene: TRBJ2-7; abundance: few; CDR3nt: TGTGCCAGCAGCTGGAGGGGGCGCGTATACGAGCAGTACTTC; CDR3aa: CASSWRGRVYEQYF
d_gene: .; v_gene: TRBV25-1; j_gene: TRBJ2-2; abundance: .; CDR3nt: TGTGCCAGCAGCGATCCGACTCAGAACACCGGGGAGCTGTTTTTT; CDR3aa: CASSDPTQNTGELFF
d_gene: .; v_gene: TRBV2; j_gene: TRBJ1-4; abundance: .; CDR3nt: TGTGCCAGCAGTGATGCCCGCGGGATGGGGGAAAAACTGTTTTTT; CDR3aa: CASSDARGMGEKLFF
d_gene: .; v_gene: TRBV7-2; j_gene: TRBJ1-4; abundance: .; CDR3nt: TGTGCCAGCAGCTTATGGGCCACAGGAGACGAAAAACTGTTTTTT; CDR3aa: CASSLWATGDEKLFF
d_gene: TRBD1; v_gene: TRBV7-9; j_gene: TRBJ2-1; abundance: .; CDR3nt: TGTGCCAGCAGCTTTCCACCGACAGGGGACGAGCAGTTCTTC; CDR3aa: CASSFPPTGDEQFF
d_gene: TRBD2; v_gene: TRBV29-1; j_gene: TRBJ2-1; abundance: .; CDR3nt: TGCAGCGTAGGACTAGCGGTATACAATGAGCAGTTCTTC; CDR3aa: CSVGLAVYNEQFF
d_gene: TRBD1; v_gene: TRBV5-1; j_gene: TRBJ1-4; abundance: .; CDR3nt: TGCGCCAGCAGCCCCGACAGGGGCGGGGGTGAAAAACTGTTTTTT; CDR3aa: CASSPDRGGGEKLFF
d_gene: .; v_gene: TRBV5-1; j_gene: TRBJ1-3; abundance: once; CDR3nt: TGCGCCAGCAGCTTGGGCCGTCAGGGGTTCGGTGGAAACACCATATATTTT; CDR3aa: CASSLGRQGFGGNTIYF
d_gene: TRBD1; v_gene: TRBV5-1; j_gene: TRBJ1-2; abundance: .; CDR3nt: TGCGCCAGCAGCTTACAGGGGGCGGTCTATGGCTACACCTTC; CDR3aa: CASSLQGAVYGYTF
d_gene: .; v_gene: TRBV28; j_gene: TRBJ2-7; abundance: .; CDR3nt: TGTGCCAGCAGTCGGGACAATCCCTACGAGCAGTACTTC; CDR3aa: CASSRDNPYEQYF
d_gene: .; v_gene: TRBV7-2; j_gene: TRBJ2-1; abundance: .; CDR3nt: TGTGCCAGCACCTCGGTCTCCTACAATGAGCAGTTCTTC; CDR3aa: CASTSVSYNEQFF
d_gene: .; v_gene: TRBV19; j_gene: TRBJ1-2; abundance: .; CDR3nt: TGTGCCAGTAGTATGTCAGGGAACTATGGCTACACCTTC; CDR3aa: CASSMSGNYGYTF
d_gene: .; v_gene: TRBV7-2; j_gene: TRBJ2-1; abundance: .; CDR3nt: TGTGCCAGCAGCTCTGGCAGGGGCACGTCCTACAATGAGCAGTTCTTC; CDR3aa: CASSSGRGTSYNEQFF
d_gene: .; v_gene: TRBV4-1; j_gene: TRBJ2-2; abundance: .; CDR3nt: TGCGCCAGCAGCCAATTGCAGGGGAGGGACACCGGGGAGCTGTTTTTT; CDR3aa: CASSQLQGRDTGELFF
d_gene: TRBD1; v_gene: TRBV18; j_gene: TRBJ1-2; abundance: .; CDR3nt: TGTGCCAGCTCACGAGGGACAGACACGGATGGCTACACCTTC; CDR3aa: CASSRGTDTDGYTF
d_gene: TRBD2; v_gene: TRBV6-8; j_gene: TRBJ2-7; abundance: .; CDR3nt: TGTGCCGGAGGGGTCCGGGGGGACTCCTACGAGCAGTACTTC; CDR3aa: CAGGVRGDSYEQYF
d_gene: TRBD2; v_gene: TRBV5-1; j_gene: TRBJ2-5; abundance: .; CDR3nt: TGCGCCAGCAGCTTTCCGGGGGGAAGCCCCCAAGAGACCCAGTACTTC; CDR3aa: CASSFPGGSPQETQYF
d_gene: .; v_gene: TRBV2; j_gene: TRBJ1-2; abundance: .; CDR3nt: TGTGCCAGCAGAACCCTAGGGGAAGGCTACACCTTC; CDR3aa: CASRTLGEGYTF
d_gene: .; v_gene: TRBV30; j_gene: TRBJ1-1; abundance: once; CDR3nt: TGTGCCTGGAGTGTACTTGGAGGGGCTGTTGAAGCTTTCTTT; CDR3aa: CAWSVLGGAVEAFF
d_gene: .; v_gene: TRBV27; j_gene: TRBJ2-7; abundance: .; CDR3nt: TGTGCCAGCAGTTTGGGCGGGACCTACGAGCAGTACTTC; CDR3aa: CASSLGGTYEQYF
d_gene: .; v_gene: TRBV21-1; j_gene: TRBJ1-1; abundance: .; CDR3nt: TGTGCCAGCATCTTACCCGGCGGGTGGAACACTGAAGCTTTCTTT; CDR3aa: CASILPGGWNTEAFF
d_gene: TRBD1; v_gene: TRBV30; j_gene: TRBJ1-5; abundance: .; CDR3nt: TGTGCCTGGAGTCCATCACAGGGGGGACAGCCCCAGCATTTT; CDR3aa: CAWSPSQGGQPQHF
d_gene: TRBD1; v_gene: TRBV5-4; j_gene: TRBJ1-6; abundance: .; CDR3nt: TGTGCCAGCAGCTACGGGACAGCGCATAATTCACCCCTCCACTTT; CDR3aa: CASSYGTAHNSPLHF
d_gene: .; v_gene: TRBV6-6; j_gene: TRBJ2-7; abundance: .; CDR3nt: TGTGCCAGCAACAGGGAGAGCGAGCAGTACTTC; CDR3aa: CASNRESEQYF
d_gene: .; v_gene: TRBV19; j_gene: TRBJ2-7; abundance: .; CDR3nt: TGTGCCAGTACCAGGACAGCCCGCGCCTACGAGCAGTACTTC; CDR3aa: CASTRTARAYEQYF
d_gene: TRBD1; v_gene: TRBV4-1; j_gene: TRBJ2-7; abundance: few; CDR3nt: TGCGCCAGCAGCCCCTCGCTGGGGGAAGCCACAGGGGTTAGGGAGCAGTACTTC; CDR3aa: CASSPSLGEATGVREQYF
d_gene: .; v_gene: TRBV7-2; j_gene: TRBJ2-4; abundance: .; CDR3nt: TGTGCCAGCAGCTCAGGAACTAGGGCTGGAAACATTCAGTACTTC; CDR3aa: CASSSGTRAGNIQYF
d_gene: TRBD1; v_gene: TRBV5-4; j_gene: TRBJ2-2; abundance: once; CDR3nt: TGTGCCAGCAGCTTGGAAGGGGGCGCGAACACCGGGGAGCTGTTTTTT; CDR3aa: CASSLEGGANTGELFF
d_gene: TRBD1; v_gene: TRBV18; j_gene: TRBJ1-1; abundance: once; CDR3nt: TGTGCCAGCTCAATACAACCCGGGACAGGACTAAAAAACACTGAAGCTTTCTTT; CDR3aa: CASSIQPGTGLKNTEAFF
d_gene: TRBD2; v_gene: TRBV7-2; j_gene: TRBJ2-7; abundance: .; CDR3nt: TGTGCCAGCAGCTCTGGAGGGGACGGGAGGGGTAGTTCCTACGAGCAGTACTTC; CDR3aa: CASSSGGDGRGSSYEQYF